This record looks at one T cell receptor (beta chain) sequence and its context. Its recognized antigen is unknown. A much more abundant neighbour one base away suggests this may be a read error. The immunoSEQ Assay, a bias-controlled multiplex PCR, was used to amplify TCRbeta CDR3 regions from genomic DNA. The published analysis was carried out like this. The number of nucleated cells in each sample was estimated from the amplification of reference gene primers within the assay. To quantify the absolute abundance of each unique TCRbeta CDR3 rearrangement, sequence reads were collapsed and filtered. For each sample, productive Simpson clonality was calculated by taking the square root of Simpson's diversity index across productive rearrangements. What TCRdb holds here is the immuneACCESS table cut down to in-frame rearrangements. Part of the clones is not present; checked against another copy, under half of the missing clones reflect an unresolved V gene, and the others are unexplained. The D gene and trimming were derived from the DNA, and the V and J assignments and clone size from that table. The table for this sample lists some 250,000 clones; roughly 90% of them were counted only once. The ten most abundant clones make up about 12% of the sample.

These data come from a study of blood T cell repertoires in COVID-19 (TCRdb year 2020). Looking at the study overall: Collaborator samples came from the United States, Italy and Spain and covered acute and convalescent phases of COVID-19. The samples were drawn from the first 160 participants of the ongoing ImmuneRACE study and from 950 to 1,500 subjects provided by 6 global collaborators. Sample metadata almost always included a de-identified subject ID, COVID-19 status, age in years and sex. The repertoires were released in a freely available public database intended as a resource for research on the immune response to SARS-CoV-2. Where available, HLA class I and class II types were obtained from metadata supplied by the sample provider rather than from assay-based typing. The dataset comprised deeply sampled blood TCRbeta repertoires from subjects exposed to, actively infected with, or recovered from COVID-19. The prospective study material was composed of cDNA or gDNA derived from T cells, B-cell-depleted T cells, or PBMCs. Results the study describes overall, beyond this receptor: The amount of clinical and demographic metadata varied by source and participant and was provided uncurated.

One collaborating source in Seattle enrolled patients during active infection and followed them longitudinally through the course of disease. Each collaborating institution followed its own protocols to collect whole blood in K2EDTA tubes. For TCRbeta analysis, collaborators shipped samples in one of three forms: frozen whole blood, isolated PBMCs, or DNA extracted from either of those sample types. According to the germline V gene (reference sequence), CDR1 reads SGHNT and CDR2 reads YYREEE. The CDR3 has 14 amino acids, counting the end cysteine and phenylalanine. The retained sequence is limited to the CDR3, 42 bases, with the frame set at the first base. The V end loses 0 bases and the J end loses 1 base, and a stretch of 7 bases separates them.

The chain couples TRBV5-4 to TRBJ1-1, with no D gene named confidently. The sequenced sample was peripheral blood. This receptor was obtained from a woman aged 25 to 45 with COVID-19, enrolled during active disease. The CDR3 amino acid sequence is: CASSLGAGNTEAFF. The DNA is as follows: TGTGCCAGCAGCTTGGGGGCAGGGAACACTGAAGCTTTCTTT.